The 23 T cell receptor beta chains given below trace back to one sample, sequenced in a study of shared clonotypes between healthy human individuals. The protocol was immunoSEQ multiplex PCR, while the TCRdb copy is restricted to in-frame clones and leaves out a portion. This sample carries about 1 million clones, roughly 80% of them seen once, and the ten largest clones take 1.4% to 1.5%. Sequencing was performed on memory CD4+ T cells sorted from blood. Subset of the sample: CD45RA-negative fraction. The receptors were gathered from a man aged 18 to 30 in good health.

The J gene is TRBJ2-5, the V gene TRBV30; D unresolved. The V gene lost 0 bases and the J gene lost 5 bases, with 13 bases spanning the gap. Germline CDR1 reads GTSNPN; CDR2 reads SVGIG (reference sequence). CDR3 size: 14 residues. The CDR3 spells CAWSVGAVLETQYF. The CDR3 coding sequence is TGTGCCTGGAGTGTAGGCGCGGTGCTGGAGACCCAGTACTTC.

This clone appeared a single time. J is TRBJ1-1 and V is TRBV5-6; D uncertain. There are 15 residues in the CDR3. The V end was cut by 0 bases, the J end by 0 bases, with 9 bases between. CDR1 is SGHDT, CDR2 YYEEEE, per germline. The DNA for the CDR3 is TGTGCCAGCAGCTTGGTCTCAGTCATGAACACTGAAGCTTTCTTT. This translates into CASSLVSVMNTEAFF. Together with reference TRBV5-6 and TRBJ1-1, the CDR3 gives the full variable domain: DAGVTQSPTHLIKTRGQQVTLRCSPKSGHDTVSWYQQALGQGPQFIFQYYEEEERQRGNFPDRFSGHQFPNYSSELNVNALLLGDSALYLCASSLVSVMNTEAFFGQGTRLTVV.

The chain recombines TRBV11-2 with TRBJ1-1, with D tentatively TRBD1 (6 bases). The ends were cut back, 2 bases at V and 0 bases at J, with 10 bases in the middle. Germline V CDR1 and CDR2: SGHAT, FQNNGV. There are 15 residues in the CDR3. This CDR3 reads CASSLTGNMNTEAFF. CDR3 nucleotide sequence: TGTGCCAGCAGCTTAACAGGGAATATGAACACTGAAGCTTTCTTT.

This chain links TRBV4-1 with TRBJ1-1; no clear D. V lost 2 bases and J lost 5, with 15 bases in between. This CDR3 spans 15 amino acids. The germline V gene has CDR1 MGHRA and CDR2 YSYEKL. CDR3: CASSQIGGKRTEAFF. DNA for the CDR3: TGCGCCAGCAGCCAAATCGGAGGAAAAAGGACTGAAGCTTTCTTT.

The rearrangement links TRBV2 to TRBJ1-5; 7 bases are shared with TRBD1. The CDR3 loop spans 13 amino acids. Per the germline V gene, CDR1 is SNHLY and CDR2 is FYNNEI. After removal of 0 bases from V and 11 bases from J, the junction contained 4 bases not matched to a gene. In nucleotides, the CDR3 is TGTGCCAGCAGTGAAGCGCCGACAGGGTCCCAGCATTTT. It codes for CASSEAPTGSQHF. The full variable domain, rest sourced from reference TRBV2 and TRBJ1-5, is EPEVTQTPSHQVTQMGQEVILRCVPISNHLYFYWYRQILGQKVEFLVSFYNNEISEKSEIFDDQFSVERPDGSNFTLKIRSTKLEDSAMYFCASSEAPTGSQHFGDGTRLSIL.

The rearrangement links TRBV5-1 to TRBJ2-5, with 7 nucleotides matching TRBD1. Germline values: CDR1 SGHRS, CDR2 YFSETQ. Trimming removed 5 bases from V and 1 base from J; junction bases left unmatched: 5. This CDR3 comprises 14 residues. In DNA, the CDR3 is TGCGCCAGCAGGCCGACAGGGCTCCAAGAGACCCAGTACTTC. Its translation: CASRPTGLQETQYF.

The chain links TRBV7-9 to TRBJ2-7, with 7 bases lining up with TRBD1. Per the germline V gene, CDR1 is SEHNR and CDR2 is FQNEAQ (reference sequence). The CDR3 spans 18 residues. The V gene end was trimmed by 2 bases and the J gene end by 2 bases; junction bases not matched to a gene: 15. CDR3 residues: CASSLLPPTGLFTYEQYF. CDR3 bases: TGTGCCAGCAGCTTATTGCCCCCGACAGGGTTATTCACCTACGAGCAGTACTTC.

The chain carries TRBV28 and TRBJ1-2; 8 positions match TRBD1. Trimming removed 4 bases from V and 8 bases from J; junction bases left unmatched: 15. Germline lookup yields CDR1 MDHEN and CDR2 SYDVKM. The CDR3 is 16 residues long. CDR3 DNA: TGTGCCAGCAGTTCGGCCGAGCTCGGACAGGGCGGGGGCTACACCTTC. This gives the protein CASSSAELGQGGGYTF.

The chain links TRBV7-2 to TRBJ2-7; D may be TRBD2 (6 bases). Trimming shortened V by 5 bases and J by 2 bases, and 13 bases separated the two germline ends. This CDR3 is built from 14 residues. Germline-derived CDR1 and CDR2 are SGHTA and FQGNSA. The DNA for the CDR3 is TGTGCCAGCAGCCATGGGGACTGGGCCTACGAGCAGTACTTC. It encodes CASSHGDWAYEQYF. Based on the CDR3 plus reference TRBV7-2 and TRBJ2-7, the full variable domain is GAGVSQSPSNKVTEKGKDVELRCDPISGHTALYWYRQSLGQGLEFLIYFQGNSAPDKSGLPSDRFSAERTGGSVSTLTIQRTQQEDSAVYLCASSHGDWAYEQYFGPGTRLTVT.

This clone was seen only a few times. The same CDR3 arises from other DNA sequences in this sample as well. The chain carries TRBV2 and TRBJ1-1; no definite D call. This CDR3 region has 13 residues. Germline V CDR1 and CDR2: SNHLY, FYNNEI. Trimming shortened V by 6 bases and J by 1 base, and 9 bases separated the two germline ends. The CDR3: CASRDRWNTEAFF. CDR3 nucleotide sequence: TGTGCCAGCAGGGACCGCTGGAACACTGAAGCTTTCTTT.

This chain connects TRBV5-1 to TRBJ1-4; D possibly corresponds to TRBD1 (5 bases). The CDR3 runs to 15 residues. Per germline, CDR1 SGHRS and CDR2 YFSETQ. The ends were cut back, 4 bases at V and 5 bases at J, with 15 bases in the middle. This CDR3 is CASSTLGTVNEKLFF. CDR3 coding DNA: TGCGCCAGCAGCACCCTCGGGACTGTCAATGAAAAACTGTTTTTT.

The chain recombines TRBV7-2 with TRBJ2-5; no reliable D call. Germline-derived CDR1 and CDR2 are SGHTA and FQGNSA. The germline V and J ends were trimmed by 5 bases and 5 bases, with 9 bases remaining between them. This CDR3 has 12 amino acids. As DNA, the CDR3 is TGTGCCAGCAGCGCGGCCCGCGAGACCCAGTACTTC. This translates into CASSAARETQYF.

This clone appeared once. The chain couples TRBV9 to TRBJ2-2; D is ambiguous. Germline CDR1 reads SGDLS; CDR2 reads YYNGEE. The V and J ends lost 4 bases and 1 base respectively, with 8 bases between them. The CDR3 extends over 14 amino acids. The CDR3, as DNA: TGTGCCAGCAGCCGGGTAGGGAACACCGGGGAGCTGTTTTTT. Its protein is CASSRVGNTGELFF.

To note about this clone: An end of the junction does not agree with germline; a read error may underlie this. The genes are TRBV29-1 and TRBJ2-7, with TRBD2 matching 8 bases. CDR3 length: 13 residues. Per the germline V gene, CDR1 is SQVTM and CDR2 is ANQGSEA. The CDR3 sequence is CSVMAGGSNEQYF. The DNA for the CDR3 is TGCAGCGTGATGGCGGGAGGCTCCAACGAGCAGTACTTC.

This clone was observed a single time. The V call is TRBV28, the J call TRBJ2-7; D is possibly TRBD1 or TRBD2 (5 bases each). Per the germline V gene, CDR1 is MDHEN and CDR2 is SYDVKM. CDR3 length: 14 amino acids. Deletions cut 8 bases from V and 9 bases from J, with 23 bases between. The CDR3 DNA is TGTGCCAGCTGCTTAATTGGCAGGGACGGTTGGCAGTACTTC. Its translation is CASCLIGRDGWQYF. The full variable domain, in which reference TRBV28 and TRBJ2-7 provide the parts outside the CDR3, is DVKVTQSSRYLVKRTGEKVFLECVQDMDHENMFWYRQDPGLGLRLIYFSYDVKMKEKGDIPEGYSVSREKKERFSLILESASTNQTSMYLCASCLIGRDGWQYFGPGTRLTVT.

V usage is TRBV19 and J usage is TRBJ2-2; D is possibly TRBD1 or TRBD2 (5 bases each). The CDR3 loop spans 14 amino acids. Germline V gene lookup returns CDR1 LNHDA and CDR2 SQIVND (reference sequence). V gave up 3 bases and J gave up 2 bases, with 7 bases separating them. The CDR3: CASSMRGNTGELFF. The CDR3, as DNA: TGTGCCAGTAGTATGAGGGGCAACACCGGGGAGCTGTTTTTT.

This clone was observed a few times. This chain joins TRBV7-9 and TRBJ2-7; perhaps TRBD2 as D (7 bases). CDR1 is SEHNR, CDR2 FQNEAQ, per germline (reference sequence). Between the trimmed V and J ends, which lost 5 bases and 0 bases, there was a span of 14 bases. The CDR3 runs 15 residues. CDR3 coding DNA: TGTGCCAGCAGCGGCAAGGGGGGGAACTCCTACGAGCAGTACTTC. Translation: CASSGKGGNSYEQYF.

This chain joins TRBV5-1 and TRBJ1-2, with D unresolved. Looked up from germline, CDR1 is SGHRS and CDR2 is YFSETQ. The CDR3 is made up of 12 amino acids. V was pared by 0 bases and J by 5 bases, with 5 bases between. The CDR3 region is CASSLDRYGYTF. The DNA of the CDR3 is TGCGCCAGCAGCTTGGACCGTTATGGCTACACCTTC.

The chain employs TRBV4-1 and TRBJ1-2; D is perhaps TRBD1 (5 bases). The germline V and J ends were trimmed by 1 base and 4 bases, with 16 bases remaining between them. This CDR3 spans 16 amino acids. Looked up from germline, CDR1 is MGHRA and CDR2 is YSYEKL. CDR3 sequence: CASSQGDIRVSYGYTF. DNA for the CDR3: TGCGCCAGCAGCCAAGGGGATATCAGGGTTAGCTATGGCTACACCTTC.

V and J are TRBV5-1 and TRBJ2-7, with a weak D call TRBD2 (7 bases). V lost 4 bases and J 6 bases, leaving 23 bases between the germline ends. The CDR3 is 16 residues long. In germline, CDR1 is SGHRS, CDR2 YFSETQ. The CDR3 reads CASSPGHGGPTSEQYF. The CDR3 nucleotides read TGCGCCAGCAGCCCGGGACACGGGGGGCCTACAAGCGAGCAGTACTTC.

The chain recombines TRBV30 with TRBJ2-3; D unresolved. Germline-derived CDR1 and CDR2 are GTSNPN and SVGIG (reference sequence). There are 13 residues in the CDR3. The ends were cut back, 2 bases at V and 1 base at J, with 7 bases in the middle. The DNA of the CDR3 is TGTGCCTGGAGTAGGCTAGGCACAGATACGCAGTATTTT. This encodes CAWSRLGTDTQYF.

This chain's CDR3 is CASSDPTYGSSSPLHF. The CDR3 nucleotides read TGTGCCAGCAGTGACCCGACGTACGGAAGCAGTTCACCCCTCCACTTT. V gene TRBV6-4 combines with J gene TRBJ1-6; D remains ambiguous. The CDR3 contains 16 residues. Germline CDR1 MRHNA, CDR2 SNTAGT. Trimming shortened V by 2 bases and J by 9 bases, and 17 bases separated the two germline ends.

The rearrangement uses TRBV7-9 and TRBJ2-7; 12 bases are shared with TRBD1. The CDR3 extends over 16 amino acids. The V gene's germline CDR1 is SEHNR and CDR2 FQNEAQ (reference sequence). V shed 1 base, J shed 7 bases, and the junction held 8 bases outside the gene matches. CDR3: CASSLDWDRGQREQYF. The CDR3 nucleotides are TGTGCCAGCAGCTTAGATTGGGACAGGGGGCAGAGGGAGCAGTACTTC.